This T cell receptor (beta chain) stems from a study of T cell responses to AZD1222 COVID-19 vaccine (dated by TCRdb to the early 2020s). For the wider study: TCR sequencing covered some 240 trial participants: approximately 200 given two doses of AZD1222 and about 26 given two doses of MenACWY control vaccine. Enrollment into the trials was organized by age into subgroups of 18-55, 56-69 and 70-plus years, and those subgroups contained roughly 150, 30 and 60 TCR-sequenced participants, respectively.

What the study reported, not specific to this receptor: After two AZD1222 doses, both the breadth and the depth of spike-specific TCRs were significantly higher than at day 0 and than in MenACWY recipients. CD4 TCRs associated with the vaccine covered the entire spike protein, and the dominant responses were in regions 160-218 and 743-854. Only a handful of AZD1222 recipients were SARS-CoV-2 seropositive at baseline, limiting conclusions about previously exposed vaccinees. Participants were mostly white British and included more females than males, and it was suggested by the authors that clonal diversity may have been underestimated. Because no day 14 peak-response samples were available, the repertoires could be characterized only after the peak T cell response. Reportedly, almost half of the unique spike-specific TCRs recognized epitopes lying outside the regions that are mutated in the B.1.351 and B.1.1.7 variants. In the small 56-69-year group, the increase in depth fell short of significance, most likely because of low power.

The CDR3 regions of human TCRbeta chains were subjected to immunosequencing. The authors processed their data as follows. Repertoire TCRs were matched against a reference library of SARS-CoV-2-specific TCRs generated with the MIRA antigen-specificity platform. Breadth was defined as the fraction of unique TCRs that were SARS-CoV-2-associated, and depth was defined as the fraction of total T cells that were SARS-CoV-2-associated. Using the MIRA data, every spike-specific TCR was mapped to the spike region that the TCR reacted to and assigned to either a CD4 or a CD8 class. Log10-transformed breadth and depth values were compared by one-way ANOVA with Sidak's multiple comparisons tests. The immuneACCESS repertoire file appears here via TCRdb, limited to in-frame rearrangements. These files lack a portion of the clones; in checked studies, under half of the deficit traces to unresolved V genes, and the cause of the others is not known. Clone size and V and J calls were adopted from that table, with D and trimming inferred from the DNA. This sample comprises 90,000 to 150,000 clones, around 90% of them detected only once. 4% to 4.5% of the sample lies in the top ten.

The time point label on this specimen signifies: about 28 days (+/-7) after the second vaccine dose. Per the publication, the treatment or condition label means: meningococcal conjugate vaccine given as trial control. Samples from vaccinated people were obtained from the UK trials COV001 and COV002, which included a single-blind randomized controlled phase 2/3 trial of AZD1222 (ChAdOx1 nCoV-19) in healthy adults. For TCRbeta chain sequencing, PBMC samples from trial participants were taken at day 0 and at day 28 after the second dose. Note on this clone: Its antigen is currently not known. No much larger clone exists at a distance of one base, and base qualities are not known.

The material was peripheral blood, obtained 28 days after the second dose of the MenACWY control vaccine. The receptor was derived from an adult who received the MenACWY meningococcal vaccine as a control.

The bases are TGCGCCAGCAGCCCACAAGGACTAGCGAAGACCTCCTACGAGCAGTACTTC. Its translation is CASSPQGLAKTSYEQYF. This chain is built from TRBV5-1 and TRBJ2-7; 9 central nucleotides agree with TRBD2. The junction shows trimming of 4 bases on V and 0 bases on J, and the gene matches do not reach 11 bases of it. In the germline V gene, CDR1 corresponds to SGHRS and CDR2 to YFSETQ. CDR3 length: 17 amino acids, cysteine to phenylalanine. Just CDR3 DNA is preserved here, 51 bases in frame from base 1.